These T cell receptor beta chains were read from a single sample in a study of OX40 agonist ivuxolimab in advanced cancers. TCRdb's copy holds only in-frame clones and misses some; the assay was immunoSEQ multiplex PCR. The table has about 140,000 clones, 85% to 95% seen once; the top ten hold more than 0.9%. The sequencing used CD4+ or CD8+ T cells sorted from blood, collected in a trial of the OX40 agonist ivuxolimab. The origin of the receptors is an adult with an advanced solid tumor such as melanoma, head and neck, liver or kidney cancer. Each CDR3 is given with its conserved first and last residue. Expanded clones are given a class, and other clones once, few, many or no size at all.

>14|TRBV6-6|.
CASSRTGGDSPLHF
>14|TRBV28|.
CASVSGVGAYEQYF
>14|TRBV23-1|.
CASPPRGKSDEQYF
>17|TRBV5-4|.
CASSSLGSGGFTDTQYF
>14|TRBV4-2|.
CASSLNPESTEAFF
>14|TRBV12-5|.
CASGPDSENSPLHF
>15|TRBV6-6|.
CASSYSILRGYEQYF
>14|TRBV7-6|once
CASSLRTGPNEQYF
>15|TRBV18|.
CASRSGGDFNQPQHF
>11|TRBV10-3|.
CAISEEVTQYF
>12|TRBV6-6|.
CAGRSSGTEAFF
>14|TRBV6-5|.
CASSRIFGRGEQYF
>16|TRBV10-3|.
CAIRDWTGNSGNTIYF
>15|TRBV21-1|.
CASSVAPRDGRDQYF
>15|TRBV5-1|few
CASSLDVATNEKLFF
>16|TRBV28|.
CASSLSGTGGIYEQYF
>14|TRBV18|.
CASSPPRGPAEAFF
>15|TRBV4-1|.
CASSLAGDGSGIQYF
>11|TRBV28|.
CASSSGIKQYF
>16|TRBV18|.
CASSPQMGGNTGELFF
>17|TRBV14|.
CASSRLHRGQGAPEQFF
>14|TRBV29-1|once
CSVGAGADQETQYF
>14|TRBV28|.
CASTAPRTGEEQYF
>13|TRBV18|.
CASSPRSDTEAFF
>14|TRBV2|few
CASKAESSNQPQHF
>13|TRBV30|.
CAWSVQGASPLHF
>14|TRBV7-9|.
CASSRRTDSYEQYF
>15|TRBV7-6|.
CASSGAGYLNSPLHF
>14|TRBV4-1|.
CASSQRDGNEKLFF
>13|TRBV11-2|.
CASSLARYNEQFF
>15|TRBV5-1|.
CASSLTVPSTDTQYF
>14|TRBV7-3|once
CASRVQSHSDEQYF
>18|TRBV5-4|.
CASSLAGVARPRTDTQYF
>13|TRBV12-5|few
CASGLVKDQPQHF
>15|TRBV4-1|.
CASSQETAANTEAFF
>13|TRBV10-3|.
CAIKRELNTEAFF
>13|TRBV11-3|.
CASSLVAGSFHTF
>14|TRBV7-9|.
CASRQTGVGDTQYF
>12|TRBV5-1|few
CASSHRGEKLFF
>19|TRBV7-2|once
CASSPVRDRGFRQADTQYF
>15|TRBV6-5|.
CASSRVGGAKNIQYF
>13|TRBV9|.
CASSALAGNEQFF
>12|TRBV29-1|once
CSVDDRADGYTF